This is a list of T cell receptor beta chains from one sample in a study of blood T cells in healthy people across ages. TCRdb processed the 5' RACE reads anew with MiXCR; each CDR3 protein has one entry. The data hold more than 550,000 distinct CDR3 sequences, with 22% observed a single time. The sequenced sample was blood. These receptors were collected from a man between 65 and 79 years old in good health. CDR3s leave out the opening cysteine and the closing phenylalanine or tryptophan.

>TRBV10-2|TRBJ2-5
ASSESIGTQY
>TRBV6-6|TRBJ2-1
ASRGTSGGNEQF
>TRBV3-1|TRBJ1-2
ASSPLGQGVIYGYT
>TRBV29-1|TRBJ2-4
SVGDRKNIQY
>TRBV9|TRBJ1-3
ASSVAEGPSGNTIY
>TRBV9|TRBJ2-1
ASSPPLGVSDEQF
>TRBV7-9|TRBJ2-1
ASSLVVRGVNEQF
>TRBV29-1|TRBJ1-5
SVPGERTGGAPYSNQPQH
>TRBV18|TRBJ1-3
ASSPGISPGNTIY
>TRBV6-1|TRBJ1-5
ASSLTVQPQH
>TRBV7-2|TRBJ1-1
AATGGILNTEAF
>TRBV29-1|TRBJ2-6
SVGPGNSGANVLT
>TRBV29-1|TRBJ1-2
SVEDRRDRGDYGYT
>TRBV5-1|TRBJ1-2
ASSSGQGKDYGYT
>TRBV25-1|TRBJ2-3
ASSPGQGALDTQY
>TRBV28|TRBJ2-7
ASSLSDYAYEQY
>TRBV7-8|TRBJ1-2
ASSFSTQRGYT
>TRBV3-1|.
ASSQDRGPGNEQY
>TRBV10-3|TRBJ1-1
AISDRAPGAEAF
>TRBV10-2|TRBJ2-5
ASSSTSGPQETQY
>TRBV5-4|TRBJ2-3
ASSLGTSGFASTDTQY
>TRBV3-1|TRBJ1-6
ASSRIWDSSYNSPLH
>TRBV6-2/TRBV6-3|TRBJ1-2
ASKIGTNYGYT
>TRBV7-2|TRBJ1-2
ASSFGTGHSGYT
>TRBV24-1|TRBJ2-1
AASLDRDSEQF
>TRBV5-6|.
ASSVDTTSIYEQF
>TRBV7-2|TRBJ2-7
ASSLSGSEQY
>TRBV29-1|TRBJ1-3
SVTTGSGNTIY
>TRBV7-2|TRBJ2-1
ASSLALAFPNEQF
>TRBV2|TRBJ1-3
ASSDRDREGSGNTIY
>TRBV15|TRBJ2-2
ATSRDPVTGELF
>TRBV6-5|TRBJ1-1
ASVARTRGTDAF
>TRBV27|TRBJ2-3
ASFGLDLTDTQY
>TRBV27|TRBJ2-3
ASSLAGRPDTQY
>TRBV7-2|TRBJ1-2
ASTKPGGLRDYT
>TRBV5-1|TRBJ2-1
ASRDAGTYNEQF
>TRBV10-2|TRBJ2-5
ASSPYWGDLTVETQY
>TRBV6-5|TRBJ1-5
ASSPSGTVNQPQH
>TRBV20-1|TRBJ2-5
SASPTGETQY
>TRBV3-1|TRBJ1-2
ASSHGDYGYT
>TRBV12-3/TRBV12-4|TRBJ1-2
ASRRDRGNYGYT
>TRBV5-1|TRBJ1-5
ASSVTGSNEPQH
>TRBV7-6|TRBJ2-1
ASSSPSLAGTRNEQF
>TRBV5-1|TRBJ1-5
ASSTGQGHQPQH
>TRBV10-3|TRBJ2-3
AISGTGKDTQY
>TRBV12-3/TRBV12-4|TRBJ2-5
ASSLRPAHRGGFRETQY
>TRBV7-7|TRBJ2-1
ASSLMPSRAGDEQF
>TRBV20-1|TRBJ1-5
SARVQLDKPQH
>TRBV12-3/TRBV12-4|TRBJ1-6
ASTTWGANSPLH
>TRBV5-1|TRBJ2-2
ASSLGDRGAGELF